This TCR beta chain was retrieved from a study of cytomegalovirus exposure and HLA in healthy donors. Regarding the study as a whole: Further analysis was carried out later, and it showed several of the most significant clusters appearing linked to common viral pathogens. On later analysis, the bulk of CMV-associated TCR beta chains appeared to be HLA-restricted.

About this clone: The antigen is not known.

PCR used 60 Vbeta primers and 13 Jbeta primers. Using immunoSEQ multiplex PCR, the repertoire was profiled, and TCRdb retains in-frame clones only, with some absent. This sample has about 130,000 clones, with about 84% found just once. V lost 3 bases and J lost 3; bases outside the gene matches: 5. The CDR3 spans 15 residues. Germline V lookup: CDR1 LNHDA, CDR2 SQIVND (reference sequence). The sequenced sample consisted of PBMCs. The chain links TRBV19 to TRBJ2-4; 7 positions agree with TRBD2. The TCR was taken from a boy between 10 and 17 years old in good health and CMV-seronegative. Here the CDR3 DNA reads TGTGCCAGTAGTATGGGAGGGATGGGCAAAAACATTCAGTACTTC. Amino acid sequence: CASSMGGMGKNIQYF.